Ten or more counts support the clone carrying this T cell receptor (beta chain). Antigen: not known. Amplification targeted TCR beta CDR3 regions from RNA transcripts. Researchers ran a first-round RT-PCR on the TCR CDR3 using the HTBI primer set. MiXCR, run by TCRdb on the multiplex PCR reads, gives a single entry per CDR3 protein. The sample contains hundreds of thousands of distinct CDR3 sequences, about 14% of which appear only once. It was uncontrolled infection, other autoimmune disease, pregnancy or lactation that excluded patients. This specimen comes from a study of T cells in Graves' hyperthyroidism and ophthalmopathy. The study's findings and limits: In validation, the model predicted ophthalmopathy. These predictions came a median roughly 7.1 months before onset. In blood, most of the thyroid clonotypes expanded above 0.001 were also present.

V was pared by 4 bases and J by 0 bases, with 7 bases between. Looked up from germline, CDR1 is SEHNR and CDR2 is FQNEAQ (reference sequence). The CDR3 extends over 13 amino acids. The gene calls are TRBV7-9 and TRBJ2-7; weak D call: TRBD1 (5 bases). The source of this sequence is a woman aged 50 to 65 with Graves' ophthalmopathy. The sequencing input was blood. In DNA form, the CDR3 reads TGTGCCAGCAGCTGGCAGGGCTCCTACGAGCAGTACTTC. Its translation is CASSWQGSYEQYF.